Listed below are T cell receptor beta chains from one sample, sequenced in a study of human T cells and chemical hapten exposure. TCRdb called the RACE reads again in MiXCR, with one record for every CDR3 protein. This table has more than 150,000 distinct CDR3 sequences, around 25% appearing once. The sequencing used whole blood, collected in connection with sensitization to the hapten diphenylcyclopropenone (DPC). The receptor set was obtained from a woman aged 35 to 49 with alopecia areata. Some clones in this sample may be carry-over from other donors' samples. CDR3s include the opening cysteine and the closing phenylalanine or tryptophan. D genes are given only for firm matches. Size values are once, few and many counts, or a class for expanded clones, and some rows have none.

size: few; V: TRBV28; J: TRBJ2-7; D: .; DNA: TGTGCCAGCACTCTTGGGCCGACTTTAGGGGAGCAGTACTTC; CDR3: CASTLGPTLGEQYF
size: .; V: TRBV29-1; J: TRBJ2-7; D: .; DNA: TGCAGCGTCGCGGGACTCGACTTTTCCGAGCAGTACTTC; CDR3: CSVAGLDFSEQYF
size: .; V: TRBV6-5; J: TRBJ1-6; D: TRBD1; DNA: TGTGCCAGCACGGACAGGGATAACTCACCCCTCCACTTT; CDR3: CASTDRDNSPLHF
size: few; V: TRBV7-2; J: TRBJ2-5; D: .; DNA: TGTGCCAGCAGCTTCGGTCACGGGGAAGGTGGAAAGACCCAGTACTTC; CDR3: CASSFGHGEGGKTQYF
size: few; V: TRBV6-2/TRBV6-3; J: TRBJ2-1; D: .; DNA: TGTGCCAGCAGCGCAAAGGGTGAGGGCTACAATGAGCAGTTCTTC; CDR3: CASSAKGEGYNEQFF
size: .; V: TRBV5-1; J: TRBJ2-1; D: .; DNA: TGCGCCAGCAGCTTGGAGAGGTTTCCCTACAATGAGCAGTTCTTC; CDR3: CASSLERFPYNEQFF
size: few; V: TRBV12-5; J: TRBJ2-1; D: .; DNA: TGTGCTAGTGGACCCGGACTCCTCAATGAGCAGTTCTTC; CDR3: CASGPGLLNEQFF
size: .; V: TRBV6-5; J: TRBJ2-1; D: TRBD2; DNA: TGTGCCAGCAGTTATTTTACTAGCGGGAACTACAATGAGCAGTTCTTC; CDR3: CASSYFTSGNYNEQFF
size: .; V: TRBV4-2; J: TRBJ2-6; D: .; DNA: TGTGCCAGCAGCCAAGATCGCTCTGGGGCCAACGTCCTGACTTTC; CDR3: CASSQDRSGANVLTF
size: few; V: TRBV25-1; J: TRBJ2-2; D: TRBD2; DNA: TGTGCCAGCAGTGCACTAGCGGGAGTTTCCGGGGAGCTGTTTTTT; CDR3: CASSALAGVSGELFF
size: .; V: TRBV5-6; J: TRBJ2-6; D: .; DNA: TGTGCCAGCAAGGCCTCTGGGGCCAACGTCCTGACTTTC; CDR3: CASKASGANVLTF
size: .; V: TRBV6-4; J: TRBJ2-1; D: .; DNA: TGTGCCAGCAGTCGCGGGAACGGGGAGTACAATGAGCAGTTCTTC; CDR3: CASSRGNGEYNEQFF
size: .; V: TRBV12-3/TRBV12-4; J: TRBJ2-1; D: TRBD2; DNA: TGTGCCAGCAGCGGGACTAGCGGGGGCCAGGGGGAGCAGTTCTTC; CDR3: CASSGTSGGQGEQFF
size: .; V: TRBV5-1; J: TRBJ2-3; D: .; DNA: TGCGCCAGCAGCTTGACGGCGGGGTCCAACGGGGATACGCAGTATTTT; CDR3: CASSLTAGSNGDTQYF